The T cell receptor beta chain under discussion was sequenced for a study of response to subunit inactivated influenza vaccine. Study-wide points: Each seasonal influenza vaccination recruits few new T cells, the authors suggested.

The table lists this clonotype with a few counts. What it binds is not known. TCRdb itself ran the RT-PCR reads through MiXCR, one entry per CDR3 protein. The top ten hold approximately 12% of the sample, which has about half a million distinct CDR3 sequences, about a tenth seen once. This CDR3 region has 14 residues. Between the trimmed V and J ends, which lost 5 bases and 4 bases, there was a span of 14 bases. Germline lookup yields CDR1 SGHAT and CDR2 FQNNGV. This sample comprised PBMCs from blood, obtained 40 to 50 days after vaccination. This clonotype was sampled from a man aged 45 to 65 who received an inactivated influenza vaccine. This rearrangement joins TRBV11-2 to TRBJ1-1; TRBD1 might be the D (5 bases). As DNA, the CDR3 is TGTGCCAGCAGCCCGGGACCTCGGGCCACTGAAGCTTTCTTT. It specifies CASSPGPRATEAFF.